This TCR beta chain came from a study of monozygotic twins with inflammatory bowel disease. CDR3 length: 14 residues. From germline, CDR1 is SGHTA and CDR2 FQGNSA. Every TCR library consumed approximately 3,500 ng of total RNA. From its re-call of the 5' RACE reads, TCRdb lists each CDR3 protein once, without DNA. This repertoire includes approximately 330,000 distinct CDR3 sequences. This sequence joins TRBV7-2 and TRBJ2-7. The receptor's source is a human donor with ulcerative colitis or Crohn's disease, or a healthy co-twin of an affected twin (not recorded which). Sample: blood. The CDR3 loop is CASSPSGASYEQDF.